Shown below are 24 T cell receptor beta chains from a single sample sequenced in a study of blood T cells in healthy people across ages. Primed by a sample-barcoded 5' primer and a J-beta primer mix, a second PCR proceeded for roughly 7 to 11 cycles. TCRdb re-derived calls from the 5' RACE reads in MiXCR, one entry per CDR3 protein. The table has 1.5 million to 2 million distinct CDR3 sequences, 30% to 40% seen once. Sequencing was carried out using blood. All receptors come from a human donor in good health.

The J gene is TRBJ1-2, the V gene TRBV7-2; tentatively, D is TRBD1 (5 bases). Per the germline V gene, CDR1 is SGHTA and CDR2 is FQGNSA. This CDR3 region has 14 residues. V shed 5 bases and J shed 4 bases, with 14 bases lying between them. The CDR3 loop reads CASSQLGVPYGYTF. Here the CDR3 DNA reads TGTGCCAGCAGCCAATTGGGGGTTCCCTATGGCTACACCTTC.

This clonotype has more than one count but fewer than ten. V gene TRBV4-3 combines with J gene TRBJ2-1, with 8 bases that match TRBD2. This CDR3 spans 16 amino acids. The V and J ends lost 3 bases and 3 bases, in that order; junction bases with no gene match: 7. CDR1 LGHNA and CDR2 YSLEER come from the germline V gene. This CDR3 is CASSQLAGSGYNEQFF. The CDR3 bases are TGCGCCAGCAGCCAGTTAGCGGGGTCAGGCTACAATGAGCAGTTCTTC.

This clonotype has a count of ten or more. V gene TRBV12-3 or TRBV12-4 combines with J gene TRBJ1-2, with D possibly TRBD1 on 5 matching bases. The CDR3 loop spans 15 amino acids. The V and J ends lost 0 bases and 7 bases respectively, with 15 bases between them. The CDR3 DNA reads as TGTGCCAGCAGTTTAGCGTGGGGGACGGGTATTGGCTACACCTTC. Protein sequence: CASSLAWGTGIGYTF.

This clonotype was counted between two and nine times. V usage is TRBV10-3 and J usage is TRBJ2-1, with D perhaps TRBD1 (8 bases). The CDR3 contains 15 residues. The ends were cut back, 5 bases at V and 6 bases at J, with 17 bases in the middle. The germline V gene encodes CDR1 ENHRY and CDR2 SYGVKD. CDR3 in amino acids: CAISWADREGNEQFF. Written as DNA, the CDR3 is TGTGCCATCAGTTGGGCGGACAGGGAGGGCAATGAGCAGTTCTTC.

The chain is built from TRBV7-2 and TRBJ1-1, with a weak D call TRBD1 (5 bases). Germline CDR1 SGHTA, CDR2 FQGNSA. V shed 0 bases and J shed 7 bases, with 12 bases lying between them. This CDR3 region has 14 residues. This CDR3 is CASSLAEGTGEAFF. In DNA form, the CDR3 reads TGTGCCAGCAGCTTAGCGGAGGGGACGGGTGAAGCTTTCTTT.

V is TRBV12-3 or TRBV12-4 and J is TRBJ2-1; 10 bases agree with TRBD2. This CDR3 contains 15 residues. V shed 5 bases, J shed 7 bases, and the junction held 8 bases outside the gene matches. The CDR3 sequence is CASSPRPSGGNEQFF. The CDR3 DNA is TGTGCCAGCAGTCCCCGGCCTAGCGGGGGTAATGAGCAGTTCTTC.

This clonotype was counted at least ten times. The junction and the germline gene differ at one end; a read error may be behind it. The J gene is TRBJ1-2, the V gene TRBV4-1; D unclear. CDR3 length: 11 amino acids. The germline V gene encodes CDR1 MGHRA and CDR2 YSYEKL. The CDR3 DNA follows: TGTGCCAGCTCACCGGGCCACGGCTACACCTTC. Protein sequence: CASSPGHGYTF.

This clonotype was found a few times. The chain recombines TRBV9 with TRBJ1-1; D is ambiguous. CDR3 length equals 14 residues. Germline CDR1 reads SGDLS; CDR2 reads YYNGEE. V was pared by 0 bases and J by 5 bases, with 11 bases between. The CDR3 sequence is CASSVDSVGTEAFF. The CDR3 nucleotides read TGTGCCAGCAGCGTAGACTCTGTGGGGACTGAAGCTTTCTTT.

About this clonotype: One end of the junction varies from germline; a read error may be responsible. The CDR3 region has the DNA TGCAGTGCCCCCTCGCTCCGCGGGGTGGCAGATACGCTGTATTTT. Residues: CSAPSLRGVADTLYF. This chain connects TRBV20-1 to TRBJ2-3, with D tentatively TRBD2 (6 bases). Germline CDR1 reads DFQATT; CDR2 reads SNEGSKA (reference sequence). CDR3 length equals 15 residues.

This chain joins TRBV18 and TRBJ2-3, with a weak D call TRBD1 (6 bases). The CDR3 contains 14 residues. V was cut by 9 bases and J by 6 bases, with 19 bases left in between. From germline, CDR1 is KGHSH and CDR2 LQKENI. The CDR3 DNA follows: TGTGCCAGTCGAGGGGGTATATCTGCTGATACGCAGTATTTT. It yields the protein CASRGGISADTQYF. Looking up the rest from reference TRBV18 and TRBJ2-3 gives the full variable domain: NAGVMQNPRHLVRRRGQEARLRCSPMKGHSHVYWYRQLPEEGLKFMVYLQKENIIDESGMPKERFSAEFPKEGPSILRIQQVVRGDSAAYFCASRGGISADTQYFGPGTRLTVL.

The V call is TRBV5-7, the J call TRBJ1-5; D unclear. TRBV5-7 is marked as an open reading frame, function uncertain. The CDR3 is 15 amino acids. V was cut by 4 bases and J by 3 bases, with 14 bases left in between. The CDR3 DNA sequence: TGTGCCAGCAGCCTCCGGATGGTTAACAATCAGCCCCAGCATTTT. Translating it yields CASSLRMVNNQPQHF.

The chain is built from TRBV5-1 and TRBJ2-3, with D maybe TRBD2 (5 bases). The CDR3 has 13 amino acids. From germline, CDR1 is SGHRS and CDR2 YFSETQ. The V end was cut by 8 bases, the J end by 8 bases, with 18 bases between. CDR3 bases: TGCGCCAGTCATAGCGCCCGGGCGGGTACGCAGTATTTT. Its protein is CASHSARAGTQYF.

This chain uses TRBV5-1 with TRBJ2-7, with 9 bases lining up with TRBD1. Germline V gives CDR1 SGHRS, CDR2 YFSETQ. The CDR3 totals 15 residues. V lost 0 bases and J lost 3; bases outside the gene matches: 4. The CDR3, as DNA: TGCGCCAGCAGCTTGGCCGGGACAGGGAACTACGAGCAGTACTTC. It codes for CASSLAGTGNYEQYF.

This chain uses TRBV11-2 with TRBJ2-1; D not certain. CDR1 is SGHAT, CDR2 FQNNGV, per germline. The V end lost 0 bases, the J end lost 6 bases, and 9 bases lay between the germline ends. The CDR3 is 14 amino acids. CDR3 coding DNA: TGTGCCAGCAGCTTAGAGGTGACCTCCAATGAGCAGTTCTTC. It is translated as CASSLEVTSNEQFF.

CDR3 residues: CAISSASGHSYNEQFF. The DNA for the CDR3 is TGTGCCATCAGCTCCGCTAGCGGGCACTCCTACAATGAGCAGTTCTTC. The genes are TRBV10-3 and TRBJ2-1; 8 bases line up with TRBD2. Germline CDR1 ENHRY, CDR2 SYGVKD. The CDR3 is made up of 16 amino acids. The ends lost 6 bases at V and 0 bases at J; junction bases unmatched: 7.

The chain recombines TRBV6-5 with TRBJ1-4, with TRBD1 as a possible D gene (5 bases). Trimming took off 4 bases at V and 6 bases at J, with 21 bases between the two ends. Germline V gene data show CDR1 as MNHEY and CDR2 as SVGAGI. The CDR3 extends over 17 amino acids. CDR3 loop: CASSSEVWGMGDEKLFF. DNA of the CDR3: TGTGCCAGCAGTTCCGAGGTTTGGGGGATGGGGGATGAAAAACTGTTTTTT.

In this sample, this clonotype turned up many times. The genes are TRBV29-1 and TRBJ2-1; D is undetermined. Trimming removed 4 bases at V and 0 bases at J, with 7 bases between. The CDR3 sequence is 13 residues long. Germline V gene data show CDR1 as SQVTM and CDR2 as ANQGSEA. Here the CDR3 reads CSVASSSYNEQFF. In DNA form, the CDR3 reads TGCAGCGTTGCATCCAGCTCCTACAATGAGCAGTTCTTC.

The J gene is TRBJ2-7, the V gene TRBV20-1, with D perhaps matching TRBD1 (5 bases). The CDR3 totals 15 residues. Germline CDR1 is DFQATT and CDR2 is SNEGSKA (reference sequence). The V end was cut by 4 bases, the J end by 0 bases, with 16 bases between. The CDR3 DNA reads TGCAGTGCTATAAGACCGTGGACAAGCTCCTACGAGCAGTACTTC. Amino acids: CSAIRPWTSSYEQYF.

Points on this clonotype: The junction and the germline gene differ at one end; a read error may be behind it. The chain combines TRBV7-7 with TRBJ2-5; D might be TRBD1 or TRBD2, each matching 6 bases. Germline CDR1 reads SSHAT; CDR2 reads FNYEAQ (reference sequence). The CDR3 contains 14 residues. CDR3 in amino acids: CASNSTGAWETQYF. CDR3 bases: TGTGCTAGCAACTCGACGGGGGCGTGGGAGACCCAGTACTTC.

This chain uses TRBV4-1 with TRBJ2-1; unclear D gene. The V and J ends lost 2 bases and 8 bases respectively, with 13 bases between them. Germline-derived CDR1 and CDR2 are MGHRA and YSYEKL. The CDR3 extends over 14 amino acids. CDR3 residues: CASSQSPTIYEQFF. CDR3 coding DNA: TGCGCCAGCAGCCAATCCCCTACAATATATGAGCAGTTCTTC.

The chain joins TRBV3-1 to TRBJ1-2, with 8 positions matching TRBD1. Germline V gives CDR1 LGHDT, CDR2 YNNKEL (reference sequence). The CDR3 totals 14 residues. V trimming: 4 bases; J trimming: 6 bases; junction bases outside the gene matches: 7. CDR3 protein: CASSPTGGHHGYTF. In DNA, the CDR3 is TGTGCCAGCAGCCCAACAGGGGGACATCATGGCTACACCTTC.

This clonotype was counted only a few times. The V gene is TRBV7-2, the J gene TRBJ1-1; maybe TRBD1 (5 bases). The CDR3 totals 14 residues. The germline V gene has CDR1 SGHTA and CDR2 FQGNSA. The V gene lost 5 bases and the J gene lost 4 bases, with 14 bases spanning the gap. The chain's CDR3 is CASSLRWQGTEAFF. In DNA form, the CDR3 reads TGTGCCAGCAGCCTTCGATGGCAGGGCACTGAAGCTTTCTTT.

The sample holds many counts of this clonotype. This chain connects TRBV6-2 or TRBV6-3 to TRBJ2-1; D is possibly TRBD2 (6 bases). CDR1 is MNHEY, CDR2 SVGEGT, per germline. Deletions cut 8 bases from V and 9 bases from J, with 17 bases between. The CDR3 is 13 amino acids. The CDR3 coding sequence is TGTGCCAGCTCGACCGATTCGGAGGGTGAGCAGTTCTTC. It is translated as CASSTDSEGEQFF.

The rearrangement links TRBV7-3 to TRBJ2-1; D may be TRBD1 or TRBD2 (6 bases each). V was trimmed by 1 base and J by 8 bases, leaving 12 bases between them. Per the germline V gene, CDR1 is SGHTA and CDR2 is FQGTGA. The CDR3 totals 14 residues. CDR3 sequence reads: CASSLIGGSDEQFF. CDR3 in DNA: TGTGCCAGCAGCTTAATCGGGGGCAGCGATGAGCAGTTCTTC.